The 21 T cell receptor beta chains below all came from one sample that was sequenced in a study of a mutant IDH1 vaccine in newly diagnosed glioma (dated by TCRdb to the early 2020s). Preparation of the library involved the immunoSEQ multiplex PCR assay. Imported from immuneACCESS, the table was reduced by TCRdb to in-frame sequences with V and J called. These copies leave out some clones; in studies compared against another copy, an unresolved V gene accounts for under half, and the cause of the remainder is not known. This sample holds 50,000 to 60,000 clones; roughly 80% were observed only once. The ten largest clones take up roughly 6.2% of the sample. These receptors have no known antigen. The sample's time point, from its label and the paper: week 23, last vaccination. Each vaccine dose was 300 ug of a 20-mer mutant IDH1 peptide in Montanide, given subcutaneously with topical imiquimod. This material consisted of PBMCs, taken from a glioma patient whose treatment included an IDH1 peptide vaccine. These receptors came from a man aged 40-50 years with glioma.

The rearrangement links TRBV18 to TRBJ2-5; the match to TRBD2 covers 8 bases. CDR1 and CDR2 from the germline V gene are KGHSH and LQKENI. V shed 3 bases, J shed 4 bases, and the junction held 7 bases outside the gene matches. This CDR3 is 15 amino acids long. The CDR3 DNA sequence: TGTGCCAGCTCACCGTCCGGGGGGGCCATAGAGACCCAGTACTTC. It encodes CASSPSGGAIETQYF.

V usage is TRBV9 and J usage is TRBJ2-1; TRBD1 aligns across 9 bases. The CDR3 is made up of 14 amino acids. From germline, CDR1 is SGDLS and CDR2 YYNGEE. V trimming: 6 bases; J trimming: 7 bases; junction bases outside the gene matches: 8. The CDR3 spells CASTEGQGRNEQFF. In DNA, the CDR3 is TGTGCCAGCACCGAAGGACAGGGGAGGAATGAGCAGTTCTTC. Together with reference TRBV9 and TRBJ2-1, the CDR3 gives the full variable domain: DSGVTQTPKHLITATGQRVTLRCSPRSGDLSVYWYQQSLDQGLQFLIQYYNGEERAKGNILERFSAQQFPDLHSELNLSSLELGDSALYFCASTEGQGRNEQFFGPGTRLTVL.

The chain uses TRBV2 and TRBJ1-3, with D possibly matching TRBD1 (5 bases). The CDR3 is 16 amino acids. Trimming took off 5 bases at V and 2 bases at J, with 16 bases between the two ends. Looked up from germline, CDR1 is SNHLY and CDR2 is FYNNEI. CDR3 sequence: CASSRQTFNAGNTIYF. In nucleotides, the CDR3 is TGTGCCAGCAGTCGACAGACCTTCAACGCTGGAAACACCATATATTTT.

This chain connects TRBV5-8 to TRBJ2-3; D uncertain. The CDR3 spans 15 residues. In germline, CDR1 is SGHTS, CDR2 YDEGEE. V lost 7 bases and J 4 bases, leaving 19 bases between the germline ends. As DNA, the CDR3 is TGTGCCAGCGCACCAGAACGGGCAGCTGCAGATACGCAGTATTTT. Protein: CASAPERAAADTQYF.

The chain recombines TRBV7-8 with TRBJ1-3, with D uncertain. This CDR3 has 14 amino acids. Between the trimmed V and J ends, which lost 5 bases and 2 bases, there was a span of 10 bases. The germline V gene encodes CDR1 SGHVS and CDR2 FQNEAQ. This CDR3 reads CASSVGLTGNTIYF. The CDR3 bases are TGTGCCAGCAGCGTCGGACTTACTGGAAACACCATATATTTT.

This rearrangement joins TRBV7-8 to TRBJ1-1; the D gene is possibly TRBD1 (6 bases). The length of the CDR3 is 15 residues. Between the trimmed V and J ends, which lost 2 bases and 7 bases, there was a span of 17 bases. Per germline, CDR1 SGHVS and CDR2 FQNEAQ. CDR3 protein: CASSLRPQGHDEAFF. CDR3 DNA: TGTGCCAGCAGCTTAAGACCTCAGGGGCACGATGAAGCTTTCTTT.

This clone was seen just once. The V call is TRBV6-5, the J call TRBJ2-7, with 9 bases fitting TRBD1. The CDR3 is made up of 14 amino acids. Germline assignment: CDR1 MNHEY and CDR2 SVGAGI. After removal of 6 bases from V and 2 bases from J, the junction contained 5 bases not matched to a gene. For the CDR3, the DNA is TGTGCCAGCAGGACAGGGGGGGGAACCTACGAGCAGTACTTC. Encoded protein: CASRTGGGTYEQYF.

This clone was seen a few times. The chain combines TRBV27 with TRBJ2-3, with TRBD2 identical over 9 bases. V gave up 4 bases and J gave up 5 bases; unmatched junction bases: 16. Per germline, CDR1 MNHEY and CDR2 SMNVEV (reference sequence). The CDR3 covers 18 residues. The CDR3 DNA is TGTGCCAGCAGTTGGAGTGTGGGGCGGGGGGGCCGAGGAGATACGCAGTATTTT. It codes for CASSWSVGRGGRGDTQYF.

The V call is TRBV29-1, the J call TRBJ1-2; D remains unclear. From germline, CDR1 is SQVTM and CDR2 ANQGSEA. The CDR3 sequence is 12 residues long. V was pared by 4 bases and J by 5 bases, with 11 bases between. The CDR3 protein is CSVGGSEYGYTF. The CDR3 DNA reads TGCAGCGTTGGAGGGAGCGAGTATGGCTACACCTTC.

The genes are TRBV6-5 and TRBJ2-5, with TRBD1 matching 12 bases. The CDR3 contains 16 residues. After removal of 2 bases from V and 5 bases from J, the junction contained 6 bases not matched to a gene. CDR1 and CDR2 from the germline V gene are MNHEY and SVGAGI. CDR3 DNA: TGTGCCAGCAGTTACACGGGACAGGGGGCGAAGGAGACCCAGTACTTC. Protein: CASSYTGQGAKETQYF.

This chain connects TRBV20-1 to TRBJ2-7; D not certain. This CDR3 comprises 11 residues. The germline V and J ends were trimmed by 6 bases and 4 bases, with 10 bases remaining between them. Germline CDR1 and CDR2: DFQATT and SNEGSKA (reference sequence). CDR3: CSAQPVYEQYF. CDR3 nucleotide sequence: TGCAGTGCCCAACCGGTATACGAGCAGTACTTC.

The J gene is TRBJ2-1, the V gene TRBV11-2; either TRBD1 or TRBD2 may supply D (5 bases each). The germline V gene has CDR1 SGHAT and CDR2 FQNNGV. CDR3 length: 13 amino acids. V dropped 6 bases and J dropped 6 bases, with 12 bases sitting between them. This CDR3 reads CASRTGTRNEQFF. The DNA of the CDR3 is TGTGCCAGCAGAACCGGGACCCGCAATGAGCAGTTCTTC.

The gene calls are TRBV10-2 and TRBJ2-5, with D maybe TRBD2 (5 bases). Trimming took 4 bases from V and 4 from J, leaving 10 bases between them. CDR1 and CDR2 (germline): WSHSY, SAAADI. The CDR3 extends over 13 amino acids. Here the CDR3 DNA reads TGCGCCAGCAGTGGGGCCGCGGGAGAGACCCAGTACTTC. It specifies CASSGAAGETQYF.

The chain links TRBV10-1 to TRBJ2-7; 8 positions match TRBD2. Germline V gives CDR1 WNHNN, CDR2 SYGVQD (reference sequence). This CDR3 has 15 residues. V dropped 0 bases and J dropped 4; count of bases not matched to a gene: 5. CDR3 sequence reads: CASSESAGGKYEQYF. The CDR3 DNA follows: TGCGCCAGCAGTGAGTCGGCGGGGGGAAAATACGAGCAGTACTTC.

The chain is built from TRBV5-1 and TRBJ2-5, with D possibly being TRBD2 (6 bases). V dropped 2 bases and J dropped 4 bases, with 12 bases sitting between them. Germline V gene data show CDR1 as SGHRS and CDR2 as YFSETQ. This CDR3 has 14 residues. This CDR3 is CASSFGGSGETQYF. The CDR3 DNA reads TGCGCCAGCAGCTTCGGGGGAAGTGGAGAGACCCAGTACTTC.

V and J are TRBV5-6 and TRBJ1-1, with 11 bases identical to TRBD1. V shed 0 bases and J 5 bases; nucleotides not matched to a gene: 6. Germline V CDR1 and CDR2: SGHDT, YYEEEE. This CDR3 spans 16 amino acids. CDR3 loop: CASSLGTGGAFTEAFF. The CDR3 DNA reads TGTGCCAGCAGCTTGGGGACAGGGGGCGCGTTTACTGAAGCTTTCTTT.

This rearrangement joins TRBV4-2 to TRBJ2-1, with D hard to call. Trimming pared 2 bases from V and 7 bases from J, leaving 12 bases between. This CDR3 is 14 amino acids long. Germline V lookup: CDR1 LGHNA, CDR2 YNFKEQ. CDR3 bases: TGTGCCAGCAGCCAAATCGGCAGTCTTAATGAGCAGTTCTTC. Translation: CASSQIGSLNEQFF.

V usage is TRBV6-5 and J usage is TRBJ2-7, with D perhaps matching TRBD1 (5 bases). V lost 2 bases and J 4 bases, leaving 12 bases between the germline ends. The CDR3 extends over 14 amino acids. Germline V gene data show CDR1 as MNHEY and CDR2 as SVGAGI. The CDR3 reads CASSYTLDKYEQYF. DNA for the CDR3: TGTGCCAGCAGTTACACTCTGGACAAATACGAGCAGTACTTC.

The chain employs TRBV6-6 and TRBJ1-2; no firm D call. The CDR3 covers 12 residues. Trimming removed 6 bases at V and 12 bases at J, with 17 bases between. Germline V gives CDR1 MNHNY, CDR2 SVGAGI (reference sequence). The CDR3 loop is CASSNSDISNTF. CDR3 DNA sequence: TGTGCCAGCAGCAACTCAGATATCAGCAACACCTTC.

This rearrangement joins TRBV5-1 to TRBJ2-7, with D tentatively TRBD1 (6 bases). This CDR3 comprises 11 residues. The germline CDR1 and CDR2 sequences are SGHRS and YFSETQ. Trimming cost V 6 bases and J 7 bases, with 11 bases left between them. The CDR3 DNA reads TGCGCCAGCACAGGGGCCCAAGAGCAGTACTTC. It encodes CASTGAQEQYF.

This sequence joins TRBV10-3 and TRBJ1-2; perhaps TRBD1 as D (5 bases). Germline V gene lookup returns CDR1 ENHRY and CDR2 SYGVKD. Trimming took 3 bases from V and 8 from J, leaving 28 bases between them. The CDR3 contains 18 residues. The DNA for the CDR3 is TGTGCCATCAGTGAACGTTTGGGGGAAGGGAGAGGTTGGTCGGGCTACACCTTC. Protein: CAISERLGEGRGWSGYTF.